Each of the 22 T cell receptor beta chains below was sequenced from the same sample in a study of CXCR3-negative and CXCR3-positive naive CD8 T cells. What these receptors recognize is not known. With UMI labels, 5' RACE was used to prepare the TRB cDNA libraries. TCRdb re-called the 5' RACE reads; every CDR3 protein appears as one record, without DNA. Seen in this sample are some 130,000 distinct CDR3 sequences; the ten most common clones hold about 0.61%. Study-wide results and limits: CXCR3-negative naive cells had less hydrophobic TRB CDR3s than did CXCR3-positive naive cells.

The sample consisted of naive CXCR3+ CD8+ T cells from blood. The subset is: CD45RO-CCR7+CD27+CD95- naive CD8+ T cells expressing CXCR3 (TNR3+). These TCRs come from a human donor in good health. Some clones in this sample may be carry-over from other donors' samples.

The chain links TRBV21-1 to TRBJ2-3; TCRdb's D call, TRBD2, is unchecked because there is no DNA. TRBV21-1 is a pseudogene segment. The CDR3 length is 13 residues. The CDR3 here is CAPFAGEADTQYF.

This chain's CDR3 is CASSYPSGRTIRNEQFF. This chain connects TRBV28 to TRBJ2-1; the D call from TCRdb, TRBD2, cannot be confirmed without DNA. CDR1 and CDR2 (germline): MDHEN, SYDVKM. The CDR3 is made up of 17 amino acids.

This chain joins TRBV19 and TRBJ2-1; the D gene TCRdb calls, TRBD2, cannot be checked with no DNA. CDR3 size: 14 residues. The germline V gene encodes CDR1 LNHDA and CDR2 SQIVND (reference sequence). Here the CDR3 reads CASNGLAGVDEQFF.

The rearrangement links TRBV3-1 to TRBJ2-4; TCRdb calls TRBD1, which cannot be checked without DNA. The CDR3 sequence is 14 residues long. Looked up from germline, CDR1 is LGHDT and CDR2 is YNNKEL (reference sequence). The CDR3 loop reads CASSQGTGEDIQYF.

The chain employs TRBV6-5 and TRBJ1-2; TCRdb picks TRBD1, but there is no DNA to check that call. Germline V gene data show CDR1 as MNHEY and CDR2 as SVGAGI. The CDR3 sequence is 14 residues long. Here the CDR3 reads CASSYLGGFYGYTF.

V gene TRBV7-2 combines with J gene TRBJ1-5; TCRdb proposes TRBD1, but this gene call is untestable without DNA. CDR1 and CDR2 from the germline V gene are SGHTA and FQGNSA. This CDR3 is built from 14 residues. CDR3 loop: CASSLLLRGQPQHF.

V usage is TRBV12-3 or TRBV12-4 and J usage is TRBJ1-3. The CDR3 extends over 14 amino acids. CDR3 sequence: CASTTRVSGNTIYF.

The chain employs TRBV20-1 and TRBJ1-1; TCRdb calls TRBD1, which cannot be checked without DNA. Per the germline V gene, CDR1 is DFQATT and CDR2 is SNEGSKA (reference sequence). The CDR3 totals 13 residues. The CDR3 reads CSADDRGTTEAFF.

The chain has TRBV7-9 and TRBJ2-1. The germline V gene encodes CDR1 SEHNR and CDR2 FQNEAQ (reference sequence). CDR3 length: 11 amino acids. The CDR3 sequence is CASSLAVEQFF.

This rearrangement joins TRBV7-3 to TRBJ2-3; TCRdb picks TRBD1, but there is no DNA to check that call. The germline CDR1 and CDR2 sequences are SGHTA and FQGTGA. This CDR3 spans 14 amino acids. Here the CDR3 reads CASSPEGYADTQYF.

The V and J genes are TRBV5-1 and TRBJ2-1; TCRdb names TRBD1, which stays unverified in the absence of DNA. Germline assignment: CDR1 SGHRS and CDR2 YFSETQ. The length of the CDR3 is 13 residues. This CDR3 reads CASGKGGYNEQFF.

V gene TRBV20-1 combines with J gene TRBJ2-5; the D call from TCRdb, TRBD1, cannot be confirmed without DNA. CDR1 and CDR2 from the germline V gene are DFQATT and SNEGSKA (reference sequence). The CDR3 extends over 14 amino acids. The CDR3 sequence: CSARGGTVTETQYF.

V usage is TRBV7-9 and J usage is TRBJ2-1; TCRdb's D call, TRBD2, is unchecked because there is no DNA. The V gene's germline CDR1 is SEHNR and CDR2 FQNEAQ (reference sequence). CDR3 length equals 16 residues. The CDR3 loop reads CASSLGLAGGNNEQFF.

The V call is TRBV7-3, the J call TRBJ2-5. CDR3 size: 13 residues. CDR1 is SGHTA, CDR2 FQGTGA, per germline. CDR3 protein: CASSFSGKETQYF.

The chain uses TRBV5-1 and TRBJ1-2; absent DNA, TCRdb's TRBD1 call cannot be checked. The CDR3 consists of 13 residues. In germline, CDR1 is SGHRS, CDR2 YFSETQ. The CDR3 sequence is CASSLNRVLGYTF.

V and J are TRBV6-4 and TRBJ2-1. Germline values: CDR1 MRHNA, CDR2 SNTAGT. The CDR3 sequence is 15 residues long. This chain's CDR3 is CASSDGREFSNEQFF.

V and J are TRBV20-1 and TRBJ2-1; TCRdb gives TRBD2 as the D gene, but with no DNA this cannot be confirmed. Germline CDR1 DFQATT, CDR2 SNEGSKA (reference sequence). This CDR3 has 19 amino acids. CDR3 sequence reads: CSARDLPGLAGEVRNEQFF.

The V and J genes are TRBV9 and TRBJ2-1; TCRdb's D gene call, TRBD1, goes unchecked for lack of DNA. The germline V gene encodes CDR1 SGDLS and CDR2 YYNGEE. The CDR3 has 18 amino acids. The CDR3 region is CASSVALGGGEGLDEQFF. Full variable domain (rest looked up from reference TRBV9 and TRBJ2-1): DSGVTQTPKHLITATGQRVTLRCSPRSGDLSVYWYQQSLDQGLQFLIQYYNGEERAKGNILERFSAQQFPDLHSELNLSSLELGDSALYFCASSVALGGGEGLDEQFFGPGTRLTVL.

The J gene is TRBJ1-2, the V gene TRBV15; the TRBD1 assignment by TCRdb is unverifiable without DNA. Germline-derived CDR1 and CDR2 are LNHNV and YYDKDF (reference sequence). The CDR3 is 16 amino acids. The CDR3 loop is CATSRDWDDTFYGYTF.

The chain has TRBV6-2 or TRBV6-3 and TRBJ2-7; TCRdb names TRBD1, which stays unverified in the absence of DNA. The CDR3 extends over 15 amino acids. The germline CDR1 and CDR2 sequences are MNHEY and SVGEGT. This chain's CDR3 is CASSYSGAADYEQYF.

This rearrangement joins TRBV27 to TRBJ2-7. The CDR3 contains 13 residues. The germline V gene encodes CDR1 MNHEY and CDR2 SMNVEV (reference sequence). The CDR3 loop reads CASSFTGPYEQYF.

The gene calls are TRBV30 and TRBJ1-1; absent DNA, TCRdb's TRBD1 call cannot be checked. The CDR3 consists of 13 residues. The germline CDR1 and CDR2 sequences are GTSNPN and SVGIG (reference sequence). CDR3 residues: CAWTRGENTEAFF. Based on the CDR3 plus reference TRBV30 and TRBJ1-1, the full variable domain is SQTIHQWPATLVQPVGSPLSLECTVEGTSNPNLYWYRQAAGRGLQLLFYSVGIGQISSEVPQNLSASRPQDRQFILSSKKLLLSDSGFYLCAWTRGENTEAFFGQGTRLTVV.